The sequence of this T cell receptor beta chain was determined in a study of blood T cell repertoires in COVID-19. CDR3 length: 16 amino acids. Germline V gene lookup returns CDR1 SGHTS and CDR2 YDEGEE. V lost 0 bases and J lost 5, with 15 bases in between. Libraries were prepared by immunoSEQ multiplex PCR; TCRdb keeps only in-frame clonotypes and omits some of them. Found here are approximately 330,000 clones, approximately 88% of them singletons; the top ten hold around 8.9%. The sample taken for sequencing was peripheral blood. The sequence was collected from a man aged 25-45 years with COVID-19, enrolled during active disease. V gene TRBV5-8 combines with J gene TRBJ1-5; D is possibly TRBD1 (5 bases). CDR3 loop: CASSLGIGAPHQPQHF. For the CDR3, the DNA is TGTGCCAGCAGCTTGGGGATTGGGGCGCCTCATCAGCCCCAGCATTTT.